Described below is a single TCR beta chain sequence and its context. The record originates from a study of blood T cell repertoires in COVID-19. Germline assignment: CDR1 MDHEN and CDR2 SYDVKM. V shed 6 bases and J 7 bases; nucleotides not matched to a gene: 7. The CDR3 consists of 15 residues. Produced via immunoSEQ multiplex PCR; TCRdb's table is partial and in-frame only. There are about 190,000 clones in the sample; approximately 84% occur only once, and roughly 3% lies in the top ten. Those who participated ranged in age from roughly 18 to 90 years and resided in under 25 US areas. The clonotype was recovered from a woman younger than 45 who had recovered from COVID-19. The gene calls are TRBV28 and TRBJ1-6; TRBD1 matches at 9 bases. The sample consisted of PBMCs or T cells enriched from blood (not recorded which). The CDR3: CASRGQGRYNSPLHF. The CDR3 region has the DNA TGTGCCAGCAGGGGACAGGGTAGATACAATTCACCCCTCCACTTT.